This TCR beta chain is drawn from a study of blood T cell repertoires in COVID-19 (TCRdb year 2020). Concerning the study at large: Collaborator samples came from the United States, Italy and Spain and covered acute and convalescent phases of COVID-19. The prospective study material was composed of cDNA or gDNA derived from T cells, B-cell-depleted T cells, or PBMCs. The dataset comprised deeply sampled blood TCRbeta repertoires from subjects exposed to, actively infected with, or recovered from COVID-19. The repertoires were released in a freely available public database intended as a resource for research on the immune response to SARS-CoV-2. Samples were obtained from the ongoing ImmuneRACE study (first 160 participants) and from over 1,000 subjects provided by 6 global collaborators. A de-identified subject ID, COVID-19 status, age in years and sex were almost always included in the sample metadata. HLA class I and class II types, where available, came from metadata supplied by the sample provider rather than from assay-based typing. General study outcomes and caveats: How much clinical and demographic metadata was included differed by source and by participant, and the metadata was provided uncurated.

Points on this clone: What antigen it recognizes has not been identified. No much larger clone exists at a distance of one base, and base qualities are not known.

Its CDR3 holds 18 amino acids, cysteine through phenylalanine. The kept DNA is CDR3 alone, 54 bases in frame from the first base. The CDR1 and CDR2 encoded by the germline V gene are MNHGY and SVAAGI. Germline trimming: 1 base from V, 0 bases from J; junction bases outside gene matches: 7. At one collaborating source in Seattle, patients were enrolled during active infection and were followed longitudinally through the course of disease. Collaborating institutions collected whole blood in K2EDTA tubes following their own protocols. For TCRbeta analysis, collaborators shipped samples as frozen whole blood, isolated PBMCs, or DNA extracted from either of those sample types. TCRbeta CDR3 regions were amplified from genomic DNA using the immunoSEQ Assay, a bias-controlled multiplex PCR. Under the source paper's analysis protocol: The number of nucleated cells in each sample was estimated by amplification of reference gene primers within the assay. To quantify the absolute abundance of each unique TCRbeta CDR3 rearrangement, sequence reads were collapsed and filtered. For each sample, productive Simpson clonality was calculated as the square root of Simpson's diversity index across productive rearrangements. Held by TCRdb, this immuneACCESS table contains in-frame sequences only and omits some clones. Under half of the omission traces to an unresolved V gene where checked; the cause of the rest is unknown. V and J calls plus clone size are reproduced from that table; the DNA served to infer D and trimming. Across this sample there are around 460,000 clones, with 85% to 90% seen only once. The ten biggest clones cover less than 0.95% of the sample.

Sequenced input: peripheral blood. This chain joins TRBV6-9 to TRBJ1-5; the junction holds 9 bases that match TRBD1. The source is a young man with COVID-19, enrolled during active disease. In nucleotides, the sequence is TGTGCCAGCAGTTATTGGGACAGGGAACCGTATAGCAATCAGCCCCAGCATTTT. Its coded protein is CASSYWDREPYSNQPQHF.